The rows below give T cell receptor beta chains drawn from one sample of a study of blood T cell repertoires in COVID-19. The method was immunoSEQ multiplex PCR; TCRdb's version includes in-frame clones alone and lacks a portion of them. The sample lists 60,000 to 95,000 clones; about 92% were seen once. Input material: peripheral blood. Receptors were obtained from a woman aged 80 or older with active or convalescent COVID-19. CDR3s include the opening cysteine and the closing phenylalanine or tryptophan. D genes are given only for firm matches. Clone size is given for some rows only: seen once, a few or many times, or a class if the clone is expanded.

cdr3_length clone_size j_call d_call v_call cdr3_nt cdr3_aa
14 . TRBJ2-3 TRBD2 TRBV19 TGTGCCAGTAGTATCAGCGGGGGCACAGATACGCAGTATTTT CASSISGGTDTQYF
15 . TRBJ2-1 . TRBV2 TGTGCCAGCAGTGCGCCCGTGACAGTCGACAATGAGCAGTTCTTC CASSAPVTVDNEQFF
19 . TRBJ2-1 TRBD2 TRBV7-8 TGTGCCAGCAGCTTAGCGATAGCGGGGGGTACGAGCTCCTACAATGAGCAGTTCTTC CASSLAIAGGTSSYNEQFF
15 . TRBJ1-1 . TRBV6-5 TGTGCCAGCACCCCCAACAGGGTTGTGAACACTGAAGCTTTCTTT CASTPNRVVNTEAFF
15 . TRBJ1-5 TRBD1 TRBV19 TGTGCCAGTAGTGCTCAGGGGGTTGGCAATCAGCCCCAGCATTTT CASSAQGVGNQPQHF
13 . TRBJ1-3 . TRBV2 TGTGCCAGCCGGGACTCCTCAGGAAACACCATATATTTT CASRDSSGNTIYF
15 . TRBJ1-6 TRBD1 TRBV25-1 TGTGCCAGCAGTGAAGTAGGGGGCCGGGGTTCACCCCTCCACTTT CASSEVGGRGSPLHF
12 . TRBJ1-2 . TRBV2 TGTGCCACCGGGGAGGGGCCGTATGGCTACACCTTC CATGEGPYGYTF
16 . TRBJ2-2 . TRBV7-3 TGTGCCAGCAGCTCCTATGACAGGGGAGGGACCGGGGAGCTGTTTTTT CASSSYDRGGTGELFF
16 . TRBJ2-1 TRBD2 TRBV4-3 TGCGCCAGCAGCCAGCAACTAGCGGGGGGGCCCAATGAGCAGTTCTTC CASSQQLAGGPNEQFF
15 . TRBJ1-2 TRBD1 TRBV19 TGTGCCAGTAGTGCCGGGACAGTAGCTAACTATGGCTACACCTTC CASSAGTVANYGYTF
14 . TRBJ1-2 TRBD1 TRBV6-5 TGTGCCAGCAGTCCCCGGGACAGGGTTAGCGGCTACACCTTC CASSPRDRVSGYTF
14 . TRBJ1-3 . TRBV14 TGTGCCAGCAGCCCTACCACCTCTGGAAACACCATATATTTT CASSPTTSGNTIYF
15 . TRBJ1-4 . TRBV6-2/TRBV6-3 TGTGCCAGCAGCGCCGTTTACGGAGTGGATGAAAAACTGTTTTTT CASSAVYGVDEKLFF
13 . TRBJ1-5 . TRBV19 TGTGCCAGTAGTATAGATCTTGGCCCGCCCCAGCATTTT CASSIDLGPPQHF
14 . TRBJ1-2 . TRBV5-4 TGTGCCAGCAGCTATGATATGGCCAACTATGGCTACACCTTC CASSYDMANYGYTF
18 . TRBJ2-1 . TRBV1 TGCACCAGCAGCCGGAGGGATATAGCGGGGGGGCCTGGGGATGAGCAGTTCTTC CTSSRRDIAGGPGDEQFF
16 . TRBJ2-5 TRBD2 TRBV10-3 TGTGCCATCAGTGAGTTGGCTAGCGGGGGCCAAGAGACCCAGTACTTC CAISELASGGQETQYF
12 . TRBJ2-1 TRBD1 TRBV29-1 TGCAGCGAGACAGGGGGCAGGGGTGAGCAGTTCTTC CSETGGRGEQFF
14 . TRBJ2-5 . TRBV29-1 TGCAGCGTTGTGAAACAGGGTGGTCAAGAGACCCAGTACTTC CSVVKQGGQETQYF
14 . TRBJ2-4 . TRBV7-2 TGTGCCAGCAGCCTCGGGTTCCCCAAAAACATTCAGTACTTC CASSLGFPKNIQYF
13 . TRBJ1-2 . TRBV19 TGTGCCAGTAGTGTCGCGGGGGCTCATGGCTACACCTTC CASSVAGAHGYTF
17 . TRBJ1-1 TRBD1 TRBV7-2 TGTGCCAGCAGCTTACGTGGGGGTAGGGGGCACGGCACTGAAGCTTTCTTT CASSLRGGRGHGTEAFF
12 . TRBJ2-5 . TRBV12-3/TRBV12-4 TGTGCCAGCAGTTTAGACAGGGAGACCCAGTACTTC CASSLDRETQYF
14 once TRBJ1-1 TRBD1 TRBV6-1 TGTGCCAGCAGTGAAAATCCAGGGGGCATTCGAGCTTTCTTT CASSENPGGIRAFF
16 . TRBJ2-5 TRBD2 TRBV19 TGTGCCAGTAGTGCCAGTAGCGGGGGGTCACAAGAGACCCAGTACTTC CASSASSGGSQETQYF
15 . TRBJ1-2 . TRBV4-1 TGCGCCAGCAGCCAAGAGAGAGGATTTTCCTATGGCTACACCTTC CASSQERGFSYGYTF
18 . TRBJ2-2 . TRBV9 TGTGCCAGCAGCGTGAGTCAGCTGGTTGTCGGGAGCACCGGGGAGCTGTTTTTT CASSVSQLVVGSTGELFF
15 . TRBJ2-1 TRBD1 TRBV2 TGTGCCAGCAAACTCGGGACAGGGGTCTACAATGAGCAGTTCTTC CASKLGTGVYNEQFF
16 . TRBJ2-2 . TRBV7-9 TGTGCCAGCAGTTCTACAGTCGACTATAACACCGGGGAGCTGTTTTTT CASSSTVDYNTGELFF
13 once TRBJ2-7 TRBD1 TRBV6-5 TGTGCCAGTGAGGGACAGGGGATCGGAGAGCAGTACTTC CASEGQGIGEQYF
13 . TRBJ1-5 . TRBV6-4 TGTGCCAGCAGTGGAGGTGTTGATCAGCCCCAGCATTTT CASSGGVDQPQHF
13 . TRBJ1-2 . TRBV3-1/TRBV3-2 TGTGCCAGCAGCCAAGCAGTATTCTATGGCTACACCTTC CASSQAVFYGYTF
14 . TRBJ1-1 . TRBV15 TGTGCCACCAGCAGAGATCAGGCGTCCACTGAAGCTTTCTTT CATSRDQASTEAFF
13 . TRBJ2-1 TRBD1 TRBV11-3 TGTGCCAGCAGCAGACAGGGTTTTGATGAGCAGTTCTTC CASSRQGFDEQFF
13 . TRBJ2-7 TRBD1 TRBV2 TGTGCCAGCAGTAGGGACAGGGTTCGCGAGCAGTACTTC CASSRDRVREQYF
14 . TRBJ2-3 . TRBV29-1 TGCAGCGTCCAAAGGGCGGGCAGCACAGATACGCAGTATTTT CSVQRAGSTDTQYF
14 once TRBJ1-3 . TRBV7-9 TGTGCCAGCAGCTTAGTACAAACTGGAAACACCATATATTTT CASSLVQTGNTIYF
14 once TRBJ1-6 . TRBV7-9 TGTGCCAGCAGCCGAGCGGACGGGAATTCACCCCTCCACTTT CASSRADGNSPLHF
15 . TRBJ2-1 TRBD1 TRBV3-1/TRBV3-2 TGTGCCAGCAGCCAGACAGGGGCAGGGGGCAATGAGCAGTTCTTC CASSQTGAGGNEQFF
13 . TRBJ2-1 . TRBV7-2 TGTGCCAGCAGCCTCGTTAGTAGTGGTGAGCAGTTCTTC CASSLVSSGEQFF
17 . TRBJ2-2 TRBD1 TRBV11-2 TGTGCCAGCAGCCTTGAAGGCGGGACAGGGAACACCGGGGAGCTGTTTTTT CASSLEGGTGNTGELFF
14 . TRBJ2-7 TRBD2 TRBV27 TGTGCCAGCAGTTTACGGGGGGTCGCCTACGAGCAGTACTTC CASSLRGVAYEQYF
14 . TRBJ2-7 . TRBV28 TGTGCCAGCAGTCTGAGCCCGGGAAGTCTACGAAAGTACTTC CASSLSPGSLRKYF
14 . TRBJ2-7 TRBD1 TRBV28 TGTGCCAGCAGTAACCGGGACAGCTCCTACGAGCAGTACTTC CASSNRDSSYEQYF
12 . TRBJ2-1 . TRBV3-1/TRBV3-2 TGTGCCAGCACCTCTGGGGGGTATGAGCAGTTCTTC CASTSGGYEQFF
11 . TRBJ1-3 . TRBV6-5 TGTGCCGGTTGGTCGGGGATCACCATATATTTT CAGWSGITIYF
15 . TRBJ1-5 . TRBV15 TGTGCCACCAGCGGAGACGGGAGGCGCAATCAGCCCCAGCATTTT CATSGDGRRNQPQHF
13 . TRBJ2-7 . TRBV9 TGTGCCAGCAGCTCAATGCAGGGGGGCGAGCAGTACTTC CASSSMQGGEQYF
13 . TRBJ1-3 . TRBV5-8 TGTGCCAGCAGCTTGGCGGTGGGAAACACCATATATTTT CASSLAVGNTIYF
15 few TRBJ1-6 TRBD1 TRBV5-6 TGTGCCAGCAGCGCGCCGGGACAGGCCAATTCACCCCTCCACTTT CASSAPGQANSPLHF